This T cell receptor (beta chain) stems from a study of response to subunit inactivated influenza vaccine. Study-level findings and limits: After each seasonal influenza vaccination, few new T cells are recruited, the authors suggested.

Concerning this clonotype: The antigen remains undetermined.

A single record per CDR3 protein comes from TCRdb applying MiXCR to the RT-PCR reads. The sample carries 450,000 to 700,000 distinct CDR3 sequences, approximately 15% recorded once. Between the trimmed V and J ends, which lost 2 bases and 3 bases, there was a span of 15 bases. The CDR3 extends over 16 amino acids. The chain has TRBV12-3 or TRBV12-4 and TRBJ2-3; D is uncertain. This TCR derives from a middle-aged man who received an inactivated influenza vaccine. This specimen was PBMCs from blood, taken about 12 days after vaccination. CDR3 in amino acids: CASSLSDPGATDTQYF. In DNA, the CDR3 is TGTGCCAGCAGTTTAAGCGACCCCGGTGCAACAGATACGCAGTATTTT.